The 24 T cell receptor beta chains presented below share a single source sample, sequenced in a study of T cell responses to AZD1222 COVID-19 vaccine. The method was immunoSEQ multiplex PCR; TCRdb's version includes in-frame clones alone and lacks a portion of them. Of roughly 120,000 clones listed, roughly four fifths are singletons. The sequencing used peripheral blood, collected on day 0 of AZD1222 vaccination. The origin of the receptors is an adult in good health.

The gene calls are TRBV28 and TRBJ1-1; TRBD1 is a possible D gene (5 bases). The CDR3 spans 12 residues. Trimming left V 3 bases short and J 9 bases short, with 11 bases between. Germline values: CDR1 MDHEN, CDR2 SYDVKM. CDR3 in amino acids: CASSLSQGKAFF. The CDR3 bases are TGTGCCAGCAGTTTGTCCCAGGGAAAAGCTTTCTTT.

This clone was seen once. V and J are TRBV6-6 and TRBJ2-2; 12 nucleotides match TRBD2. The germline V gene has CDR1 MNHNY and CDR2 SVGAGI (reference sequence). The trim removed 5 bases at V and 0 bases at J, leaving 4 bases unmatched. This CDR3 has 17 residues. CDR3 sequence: CASSRLAGASNTGELFF. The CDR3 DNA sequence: TGTGCCAGCAGTCGACTAGCGGGGGCCTCGAACACCGGGGAGCTGTTTTTT.

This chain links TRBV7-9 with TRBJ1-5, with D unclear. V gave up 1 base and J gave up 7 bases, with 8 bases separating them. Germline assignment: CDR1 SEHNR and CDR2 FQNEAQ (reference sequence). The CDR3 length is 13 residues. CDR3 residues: CASSLVVGQPQHF. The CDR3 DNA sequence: TGTGCCAGCAGCTTAGTTGTGGGCCAGCCCCAGCATTTT.

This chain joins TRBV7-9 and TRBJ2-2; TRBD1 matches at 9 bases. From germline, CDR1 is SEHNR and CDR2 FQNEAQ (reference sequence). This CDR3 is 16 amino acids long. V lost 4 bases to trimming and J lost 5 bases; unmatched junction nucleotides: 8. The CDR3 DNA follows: TGTGCCAGCAGCTCACAGGGGGCTATTGGAACCGGGGAGCTGTTTTTT. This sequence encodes CASSSQGAIGTGELFF.

CDR3 residues: CASSPPKNYEQYF. CDR3 DNA: TGTGCCAGCAGCCCCCCAAAGAACTACGAGCAGTACTTC. J is TRBJ2-7 and V is TRBV7-2; D is ambiguous. Per germline, CDR1 SGHTA and CDR2 FQGNSA. V lost 5 bases, J lost 3 bases, and 11 bases lay in between. This CDR3 contains 13 residues. The full variable domain, with the rest looked up from reference TRBV7-2 and TRBJ2-7, is GAGVSQSPSNKVTEKGKDVELRCDPISGHTALYWYRQSLGQGLEFLIYFQGNSAPDKSGLPSDRFSAERTGGSVSTLTIQRTQQEDSAVYLCASSPPKNYEQYFGPGTRLTVT.

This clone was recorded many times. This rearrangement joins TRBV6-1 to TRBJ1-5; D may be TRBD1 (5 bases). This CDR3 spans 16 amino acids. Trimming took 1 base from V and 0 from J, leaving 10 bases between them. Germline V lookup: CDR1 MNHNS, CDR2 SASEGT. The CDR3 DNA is TGTGCCAGCAGTGAAGAGGTGGGACGTAGCAATCAGCCCCAGCATTTT. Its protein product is CASSEEVGRSNQPQHF.

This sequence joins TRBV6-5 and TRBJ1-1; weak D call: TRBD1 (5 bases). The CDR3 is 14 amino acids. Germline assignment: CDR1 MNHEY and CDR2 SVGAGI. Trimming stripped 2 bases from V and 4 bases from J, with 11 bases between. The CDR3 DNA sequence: TGTGCCAGCAGTTACCAGGGTATAGGCACTGAAGCTTTCTTT. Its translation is CASSYQGIGTEAFF.

CDR3 DNA: TGTGCCAGCACCACCCCTCATGGAGGTCCAAATTCACCCCTCCACTTT. As protein: CASTTPHGGPNSPLHF. The chain carries TRBV28 and TRBJ1-6, with D uncertain. CDR1 is MDHEN, CDR2 SYDVKM, per germline. The V and J ends lost 7 bases and 7 bases respectively, with 20 bases between them. The CDR3 covers 16 residues.

CDR3 coding DNA: TGCGCCAGCAGTCGGGGACAGGGGTCCTACGAGCAGTACTTC. Translated: CASSRGQGSYEQYF. The gene calls are TRBV5-1 and TRBJ2-7; the match to TRBD1 covers 10 bases. From germline, CDR1 is SGHRS and CDR2 YFSETQ. The J segment lost 1 base and the V segment lost 5 bases, leaving 3 bases of the junction unmatched. This CDR3 is 14 amino acids long. The full variable domain, in which reference TRBV5-1 and TRBJ2-7 provide the parts outside the CDR3, is KAGVTQTPRYLIKTRGQQVTLSCSPISGHRSVSWYQQTPGQGLQFLFEYFSETQRNKGNFPGRFSGRQFSNSRSEMNVSTLELGDSALYLCASSRGQGSYEQYFGPGTRLTVT.

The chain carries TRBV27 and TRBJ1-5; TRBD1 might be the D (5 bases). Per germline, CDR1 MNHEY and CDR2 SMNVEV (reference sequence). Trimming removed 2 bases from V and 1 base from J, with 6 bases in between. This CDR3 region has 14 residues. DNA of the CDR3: TGTGCCAGCAGTTTAGAGGGGAGCAATCAGCCCCAGCATTTT. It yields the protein CASSLEGSNQPQHF.

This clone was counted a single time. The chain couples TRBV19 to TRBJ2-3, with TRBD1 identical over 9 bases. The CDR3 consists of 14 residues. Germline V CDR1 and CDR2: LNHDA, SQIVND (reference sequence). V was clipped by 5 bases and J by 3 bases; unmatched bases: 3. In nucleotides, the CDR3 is TGTGCCAGTAGTTGGGACAGGGTAACAGATACGCAGTATTTT. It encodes CASSWDRVTDTQYF.

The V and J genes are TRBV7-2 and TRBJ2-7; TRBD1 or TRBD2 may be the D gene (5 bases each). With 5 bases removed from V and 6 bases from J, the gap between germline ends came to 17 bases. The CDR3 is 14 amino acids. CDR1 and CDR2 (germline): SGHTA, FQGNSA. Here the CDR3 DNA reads TGTGCCAGCAGCCGGGACGGCCTTACCGGCGAGCAGTACTTC. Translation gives CASSRDGLTGEQYF.

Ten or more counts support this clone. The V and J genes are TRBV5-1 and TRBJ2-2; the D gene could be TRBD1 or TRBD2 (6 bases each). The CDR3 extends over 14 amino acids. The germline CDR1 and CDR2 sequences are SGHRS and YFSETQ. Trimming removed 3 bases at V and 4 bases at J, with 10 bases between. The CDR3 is CASSSGALTGELFF. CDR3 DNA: TGCGCCAGCAGCTCGGGGGCGCTCACCGGGGAGCTGTTTTTT.

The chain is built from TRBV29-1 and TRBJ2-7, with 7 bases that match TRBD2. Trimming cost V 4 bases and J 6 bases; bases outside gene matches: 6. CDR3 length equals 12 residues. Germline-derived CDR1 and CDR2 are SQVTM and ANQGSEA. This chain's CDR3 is CSVASGEREQYF. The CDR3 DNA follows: TGCAGCGTTGCCAGCGGGGAACGCGAGCAGTACTTC.

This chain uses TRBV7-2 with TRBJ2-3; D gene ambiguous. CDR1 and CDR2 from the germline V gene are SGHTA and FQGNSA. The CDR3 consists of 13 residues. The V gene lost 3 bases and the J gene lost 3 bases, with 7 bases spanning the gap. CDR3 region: CASSFKGTDTQYF. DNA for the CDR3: TGTGCCAGCAGCTTTAAGGGTACAGATACGCAGTATTTT.

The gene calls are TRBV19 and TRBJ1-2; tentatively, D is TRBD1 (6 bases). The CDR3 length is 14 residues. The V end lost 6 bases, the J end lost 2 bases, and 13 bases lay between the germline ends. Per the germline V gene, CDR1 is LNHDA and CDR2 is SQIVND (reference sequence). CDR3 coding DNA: TGTGCCAGTAGCAGGGGTACCTTAAACTATGGCTACACCTTC. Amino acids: CASSRGTLNYGYTF.

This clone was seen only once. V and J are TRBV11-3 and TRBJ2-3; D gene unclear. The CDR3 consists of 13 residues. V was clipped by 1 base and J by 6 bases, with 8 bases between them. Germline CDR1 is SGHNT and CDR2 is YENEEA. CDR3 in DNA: TGTGCCAGCAGCTTAGGGCTGACGGATACGCAGTATTTT. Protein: CASSLGLTDTQYF.

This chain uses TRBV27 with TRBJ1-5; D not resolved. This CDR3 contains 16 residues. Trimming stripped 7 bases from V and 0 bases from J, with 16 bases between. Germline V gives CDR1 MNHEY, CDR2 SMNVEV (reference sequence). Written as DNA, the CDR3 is TGTGCCAGCACCAATGCACGAAGGGATAGCAATCAGCCCCAGCATTTT. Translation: CASTNARRDSNQPQHF.

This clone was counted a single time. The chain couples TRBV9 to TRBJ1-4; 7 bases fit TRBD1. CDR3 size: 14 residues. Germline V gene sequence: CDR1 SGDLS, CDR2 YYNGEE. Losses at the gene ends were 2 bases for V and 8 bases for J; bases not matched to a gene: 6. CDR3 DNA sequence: TGTGCCAGCAGCGTGGCAGGGGGAGGCGAAAAACTGTTTTTT. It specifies CASSVAGGGEKLFF.

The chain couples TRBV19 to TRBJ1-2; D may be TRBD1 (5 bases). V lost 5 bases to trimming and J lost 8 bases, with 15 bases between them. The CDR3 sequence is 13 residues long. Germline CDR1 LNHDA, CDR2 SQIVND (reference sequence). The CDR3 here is CASSPDIQRGYTF. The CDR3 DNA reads TGTGCCAGTAGTCCGGACATCCAGAGAGGCTACACCTTC.

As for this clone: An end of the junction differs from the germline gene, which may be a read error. In nucleotides, the CDR3 is TGCGCCAGCAGCCCCAGGGGTAATTTACCCCTCCACTTT. The encoded protein is CASSPRGNLPLHF. The chain combines TRBV4-3 with TRBJ1-6, with a weak D call TRBD1 (6 bases). Per germline, CDR1 LGHNA and CDR2 YSLEER. The CDR3 is 13 amino acids.

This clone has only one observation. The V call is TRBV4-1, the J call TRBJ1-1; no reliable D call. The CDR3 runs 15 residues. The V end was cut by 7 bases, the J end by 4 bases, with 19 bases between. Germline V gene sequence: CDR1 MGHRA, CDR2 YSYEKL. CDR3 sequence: CASKRDPGLGTEAFF. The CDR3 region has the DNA TGCGCCAGCAAGAGAGACCCGGGCCTGGGCACTGAAGCTTTCTTT.

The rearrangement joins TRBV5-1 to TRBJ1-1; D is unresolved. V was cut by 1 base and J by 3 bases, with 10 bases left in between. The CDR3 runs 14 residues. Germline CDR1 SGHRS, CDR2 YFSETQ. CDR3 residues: CASSLKGQDTEAFF. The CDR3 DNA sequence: TGCGCCAGCAGCTTGAAGGGTCAAGACACTGAAGCTTTCTTT. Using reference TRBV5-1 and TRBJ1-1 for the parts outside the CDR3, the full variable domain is KAGVTQTPRYLIKTRGQQVTLSCSPISGHRSVSWYQQTPGQGLQFLFEYFSETQRNKGNFPGRFSGRQFSNSRSEMNVSTLELGDSALYLCASSLKGQDTEAFFGQGTRLTVV.

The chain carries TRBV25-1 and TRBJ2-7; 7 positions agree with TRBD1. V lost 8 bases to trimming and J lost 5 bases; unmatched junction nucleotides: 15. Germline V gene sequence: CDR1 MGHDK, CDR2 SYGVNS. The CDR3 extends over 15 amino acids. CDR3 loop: CASGNPGTALNEQYF. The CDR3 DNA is TGTGCCAGCGGGAACCCCGGGACAGCGCTGAACGAGCAGTACTTC.